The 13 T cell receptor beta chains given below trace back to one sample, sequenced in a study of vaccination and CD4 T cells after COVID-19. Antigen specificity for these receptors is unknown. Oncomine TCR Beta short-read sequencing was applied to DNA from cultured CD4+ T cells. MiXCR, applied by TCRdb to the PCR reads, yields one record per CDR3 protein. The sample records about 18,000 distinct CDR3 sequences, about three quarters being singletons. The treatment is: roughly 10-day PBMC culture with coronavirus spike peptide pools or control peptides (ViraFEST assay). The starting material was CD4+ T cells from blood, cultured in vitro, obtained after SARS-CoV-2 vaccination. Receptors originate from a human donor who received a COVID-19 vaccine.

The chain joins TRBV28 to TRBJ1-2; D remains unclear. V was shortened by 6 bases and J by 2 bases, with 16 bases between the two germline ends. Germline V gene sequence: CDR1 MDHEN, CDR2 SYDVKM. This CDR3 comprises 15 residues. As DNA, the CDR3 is TGTGCCAGCAGAAACGGGAACGGCGGGAACTATGGCTACACCTTC. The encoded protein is CASRNGNGGNYGYTF.

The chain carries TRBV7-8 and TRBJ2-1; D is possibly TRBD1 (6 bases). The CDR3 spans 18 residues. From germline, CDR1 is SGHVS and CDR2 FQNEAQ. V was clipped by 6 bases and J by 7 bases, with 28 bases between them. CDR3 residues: CASRRSTGISPFANEQFF. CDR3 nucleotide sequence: TGTGCCAGCAGGCGGTCCACAGGGATATCCCCCTTCGCAAATGAGCAGTTCTTC.

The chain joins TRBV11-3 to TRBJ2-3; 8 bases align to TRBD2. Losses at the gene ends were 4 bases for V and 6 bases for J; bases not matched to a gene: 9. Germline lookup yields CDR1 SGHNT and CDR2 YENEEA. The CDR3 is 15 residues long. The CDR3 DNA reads TGTGCCAGCAGCTCTTTGCGGGGGGTTGCGGATACGCAGTATTTT. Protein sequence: CASSSLRGVADTQYF.

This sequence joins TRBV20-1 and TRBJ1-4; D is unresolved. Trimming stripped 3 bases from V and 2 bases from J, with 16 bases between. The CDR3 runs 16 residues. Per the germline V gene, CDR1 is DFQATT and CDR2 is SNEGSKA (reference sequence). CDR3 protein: CSASVSYDVTNEKLFF. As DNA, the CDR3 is TGCAGTGCTAGTGTCAGTTATGATGTGACTAATGAAAAACTGTTTTTT.

CDR3 nucleotide sequence: TGCGCCAGCAGCTCCGACACGGGACGAGAGACCCAGTACTTC. Protein sequence: CASSSDTGRETQYF. The chain carries TRBV5-1 and TRBJ2-5; D is perhaps TRBD1 or TRBD2 (5 bases each). The CDR3 is 14 residues long. V lost 3 bases and J lost 4, with 13 bases in between. CDR1 and CDR2 from the germline V gene are SGHRS and YFSETQ.

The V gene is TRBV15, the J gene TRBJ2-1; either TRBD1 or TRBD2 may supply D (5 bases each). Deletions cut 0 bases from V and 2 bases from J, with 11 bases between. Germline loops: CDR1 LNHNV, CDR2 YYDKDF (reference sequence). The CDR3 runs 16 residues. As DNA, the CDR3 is TGTGCCACCAGCAGAGATCTCGGGGACGCCTACAATGAGCAGTTCTTC. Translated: CATSRDLGDAYNEQFF.

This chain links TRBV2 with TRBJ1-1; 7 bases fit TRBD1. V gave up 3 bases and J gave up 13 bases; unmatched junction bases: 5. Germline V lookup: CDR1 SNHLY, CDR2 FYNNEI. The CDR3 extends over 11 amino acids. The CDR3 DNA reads TGTGCCAGCAGTGAGGTTACAGGGGTTTTCTTT. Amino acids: CASSEVTGVFF. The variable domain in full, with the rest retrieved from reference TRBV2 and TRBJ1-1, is EPEVTQTPSHQVTQMGQEVILRCVPISNHLYFYWYRQILGQKVEFLVSFYNNEISEKSEIFDDQFSVERPDGSNFTLKIRSTKLEDSAMYFCASSEVTGVFFGQGTRLTVV.

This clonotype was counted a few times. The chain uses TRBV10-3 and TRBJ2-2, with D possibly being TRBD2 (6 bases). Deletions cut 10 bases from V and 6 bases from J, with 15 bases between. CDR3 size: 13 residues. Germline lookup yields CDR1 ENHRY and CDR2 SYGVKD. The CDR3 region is CATSGGEAGELFF. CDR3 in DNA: TGTGCCACCTCAGGTGGGGAGGCCGGGGAGCTGTTTTTT.

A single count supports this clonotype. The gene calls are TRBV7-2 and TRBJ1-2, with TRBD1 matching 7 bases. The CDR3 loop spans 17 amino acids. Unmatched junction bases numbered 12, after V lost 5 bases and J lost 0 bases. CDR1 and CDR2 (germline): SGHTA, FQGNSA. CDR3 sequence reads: CASSPFAGTDTNYGYTF. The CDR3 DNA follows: TGTGCCAGCAGCCCATTTGCGGGGACAGATACTAACTATGGCTACACCTTC. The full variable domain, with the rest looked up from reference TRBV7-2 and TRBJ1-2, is GAGVSQSPSNKVTEKGKDVELRCDPISGHTALYWYRQSLGQGLEFLIYFQGNSAPDKSGLPSDRFSAERTGGSVSTLTIQRTQQEDSAVYLCASSPFAGTDTNYGYTFGSGTRLTVV.

In nucleotides, the CDR3 is TGTGCCAGCAGTCACCCGGGGGGCGACGTCTATGGCTACACCTTC. It yields the protein CASSHPGGDVYGYTF. The chain employs TRBV6-1 and TRBJ1-2, with a weak D call TRBD1 (6 bases). Trimming cost V 5 bases and J 4 bases, with 17 bases left between them. The CDR3 runs to 15 residues. Germline assignment: CDR1 MNHNS and CDR2 SASEGT.

The CDR3 coding sequence is TGTGCCAGCAGCCCTAGACTAGCGGGGGGGCAAGAGACCCAGTACTTC. Translating it yields CASSPRLAGGQETQYF. The chain carries TRBV11-3 and TRBJ2-5; 14 nucleotides match TRBD2. Germline V gives CDR1 SGHNT, CDR2 YENEEA. The J segment lost 2 bases and the V segment lost 5 bases, leaving 4 bases of the junction unmatched. CDR3 size: 16 residues. The variable domain in full, completed from reference TRBV11-3 and TRBJ2-5, reads EAGVVQSPRYKIIEKKQPVAFWCNPISGHNTLYWYLQNLGQGPELLIRYENEEAVDDSQLPKDRFSAERLKGVDSTLKIQPAELGDSAVYLCASSPRLAGGQETQYFGPGTRLLVL.

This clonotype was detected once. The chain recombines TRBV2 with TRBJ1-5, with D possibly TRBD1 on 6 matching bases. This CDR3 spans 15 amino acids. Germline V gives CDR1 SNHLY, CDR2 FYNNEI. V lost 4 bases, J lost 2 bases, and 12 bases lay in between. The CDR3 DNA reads TGTGCCAGCAGTGTAGGGGGTACGGGCAATCAGCCCCAGCATTTT. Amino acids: CASSVGGTGNQPQHF.

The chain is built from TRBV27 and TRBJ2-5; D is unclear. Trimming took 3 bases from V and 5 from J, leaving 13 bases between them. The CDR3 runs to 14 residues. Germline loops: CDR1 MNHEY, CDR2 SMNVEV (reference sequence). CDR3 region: CASSFRYSQETQYF. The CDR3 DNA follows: TGTGCCAGCAGTTTTCGATACAGCCAGGAGACCCAGTACTTC.